The entry that follows covers one T cell receptor (beta chain) sequence. These data are taken from a study of blood T cell repertoires in COVID-19. Study information: PBMCs, B-cell-depleted T cells, or T cells provided the cDNA or gDNA that made up the material.

This CDR3 has 16 amino acids. The ends were cut back, 5 bases at V and 2 bases at J, with 19 bases in the middle. Germline V gives CDR1 SGHAT, CDR2 FQNNGV. Sequencing was performed with immunoSEQ multiplex PCR; in TCRdb, only in-frame clones are kept and a portion is missing. The sample lists about 300,000 clones; around 90% were seen once. The V and J genes are TRBV11-2 and TRBJ2-7; weak D call: TRBD1 (6 bases). This TCR was recovered from a woman between 25 and 40 years old who had recovered from COVID-19. Sequencing was carried out using PBMCs or T cells enriched from blood (not recorded which). The CDR3 spells CASSPTGTPSTYEQYF. The CDR3 region has the DNA TGTGCCAGCAGCCCAACCGGGACACCTAGCACCTACGAGCAGTACTTC. Full variable domain (remainder filled in from reference TRBV11-2 and TRBJ2-7): EAGVAQSPRYKIIEKRQSVAFWCNPISGHATLYWYQQILGQGPKLLIQFQNNGVVDDSQLPKDRFSAERLKGVDSTLKIQPAKLEDSAVYLCASSPTGTPSTYEQYFGPGTRLTVT.